The clone carrying this TCR beta chain showed up just a few times. Unique molecular identifiers were attached to individual cDNA molecules. TCRdb reanalysed the 5' RACE reads using MiXCR and keeps one entry per CDR3 protein. The sample has around 70,000 distinct CDR3 sequences, approximately 12% seen once. This sample was taken from a study of early T cells in non-severe SARS-CoV-2 infection. The CDR3 is 14 amino acids. The germline V gene encodes CDR1 GTSNPN and CDR2 SVGIG (reference sequence). Trimming removed 0 bases at V and 4 bases at J, with 10 bases between. The specimen was whole blood. This receptor was taken from an adult who was a healthcare worker with PCR-confirmed SARS-CoV-2 infection or an uninfected control (not recorded which). The genes are TRBV30 and TRBJ1-5, with TRBD1 as a possible D gene (6 bases). In DNA form, the CDR3 reads TGTGCCTGGAGTGTACGAGGGGGGAATCAGCCCCAGCATTTT. As protein: CAWSVRGGNQPQHF.